This T cell receptor beta chain was retrieved from a study of blood T cell repertoires in COVID-19. Looking at the study overall: The United States, Italy and Spain provided the acute and convalescent COVID-19 samples. In each case, the material was cDNA or gDNA derived from T cells, B-cell-depleted T cells, or PBMCs.

Under the authors' procedure: Amplification of reference gene primers was used by the study to estimate nucleated cell counts. TCRdb's copy holds only in-frame clones and misses some; the assay was immunoSEQ multiplex PCR. The V and J calls and clone size come from that table; D and trimming were worked out from the DNA. There are 190,000 or so clones in the sample; 85% to 90% occur only once, and about 0.66% lies in the top ten. This CDR3 region has 11 residues. Germline-derived CDR1 and CDR2 are MNHEY and SVGEGT. V lost 3 bases to trimming and J lost 8 bases, with 5 bases between them. V gene TRBV6-2 or TRBV6-3 combines with J gene TRBJ2-1; D gene ambiguous. This TCR was recovered from a man in his fifties or sixties with acute or convalescent COVID-19. What was sequenced was peripheral blood. Here the CDR3 DNA reads TGTGCCAGCAGTTATATCTATGAGCAGTTCTTC. Its protein is CASSYIYEQFF.